Listed here are 28 T cell receptor beta chains from one sample, sequenced in a study of a mutant IDH1 vaccine in newly diagnosed glioma. Method: immunoSEQ multiplex PCR; TCRdb's copy keeps in-frame clones and lacks some. The data contain 30,000 to 35,000 clones, roughly three fifths of them singletons. Time point indicated: week 5, during vaccination. Vaccinated patients received 300 ug of mutant IDH1 20-mer peptide per dose, with topical imiquimod. Their antigen targets remain unknown. The source was PBMCs, collected from a glioma patient whose treatment included an IDH1 peptide vaccine. Receptors were obtained from a young woman with glioma.

The chain recombines TRBV4-3 with TRBJ2-5, with no clear D. Germline CDR1 reads LGHNA; CDR2 reads YSLEER. There are 15 residues in the CDR3. V was clipped by 0 bases and J by 2 bases, with 10 bases between them. The DNA for the CDR3 is TGCGCCAGCAGCCAAGATAGGGCGGTGCAAGAGACCCAGTACTTC. This translates into CASSQDRAVQETQYF.

The J gene is TRBJ2-2, the V gene TRBV7-9; the D is unclear. The germline V gene has CDR1 SEHNR and CDR2 FQNEAQ (reference sequence). The CDR3 runs 14 residues. V lost 4 bases and J 4 bases, leaving 10 bases between the germline ends. The CDR3 region has the DNA TGTGCCAGCAGCTCATGGACCACCACCGGGGAGCTGTTTTTT. Translating it yields CASSSWTTTGELFF.

This clone turned up a few times. V usage is TRBV5-6 and J usage is TRBJ1-6; possible D gene TRBD1, 6 bases. CDR1 is SGHDT and CDR2 is YYEEEE in the germline V gene. The CDR3 has 15 amino acids. V was cut by 4 bases and J by 10 bases, with 18 bases left in between. DNA for the CDR3: TGTGCCAGCAGCCTTGCTTGGGGGGGCGGGTCACCCCTCCACTTT. It specifies CASSLAWGGGSPLHF.

This chain connects TRBV7-9 to TRBJ1-2; perhaps TRBD1 as D (5 bases). The CDR3 spans 13 residues. Looked up from germline, CDR1 is SEHNR and CDR2 is FQNEAQ (reference sequence). The germline V and J ends were trimmed by 5 bases and 5 bases, with 12 bases remaining between them. The CDR3 DNA is TGTGCCAGCAGCCACGGGGGGGGATATGGCTACACCTTC. Residues: CASSHGGGYGYTF.

V usage is TRBV6-1 and J usage is TRBJ1-2; perhaps TRBD1 as D (5 bases). V lost 2 bases to trimming and J lost 8 bases, with 21 bases between them. CDR1 is MNHNS, CDR2 SASEGT, per germline. CDR3 length equals 16 residues. The chain's CDR3 is CASSERSTGRESGYTF. The CDR3 DNA reads TGTGCCAGCAGTGAAAGGAGTACAGGCCGAGAGTCGGGCTACACCTTC.

The rearrangement uses TRBV29-1 and TRBJ2-5; TRBD1 might be the D (5 bases). The CDR3 extends over 14 amino acids. V lost 4 bases to trimming and J lost 3 bases, with 15 bases between them. From germline, CDR1 is SQVTM and CDR2 ANQGSEA. Here the CDR3 reads CSVGTSSREETQYF. In DNA form, the CDR3 reads TGCAGCGTTGGGACCTCCTCCAGGGAAGAGACCCAGTACTTC.

This clone was picked up one time. The chain recombines TRBV7-6 with TRBJ1-1; D perhaps matches TRBD1 (5 bases). This CDR3 has 15 residues. Trimming pared 5 bases from V and 0 bases from J, leaving 13 bases between. CDR1 and CDR2 (germline): SGHVS, FNYEAQ. CDR3 loop: CASSAIRDLNTEAFF. The CDR3 DNA reads as TGTGCCAGCAGCGCGATCAGGGACCTGAACACTGAAGCTTTCTTT.

The genes are TRBV6-4 and TRBJ1-6; no clear D. V was trimmed by 2 bases and J by 7 bases, leaving 6 bases between them. This CDR3 is 13 amino acids long. In germline, CDR1 is MRHNA, CDR2 SNTAGT. CDR3: CASSDRENSPLHF. CDR3 DNA: TGTGCCAGCAGTGACAGGGAAAATTCACCCCTCCACTTT.

V and J are TRBV19 and TRBJ1-1; D may be TRBD1 (5 bases). Germline lookup yields CDR1 LNHDA and CDR2 SQIVND (reference sequence). The CDR3 runs to 13 residues. Trimming left V 3 bases short and J 7 bases short, with 12 bases between. CDR3 loop: CASSMVGADEAFF. The CDR3 coding sequence is TGTGCCAGTAGTATGGTAGGGGCCGATGAAGCTTTCTTT.

The V and J genes are TRBV7-2 and TRBJ2-1; 10 bases agree with TRBD2. Trimming cost V 4 bases and J 0 bases; bases outside gene matches: 3. The CDR3 sequence is 16 residues long. Germline-derived CDR1 and CDR2 are SGHTA and FQGNSA. CDR3 in amino acids: CASSSSGRSSYNEQFF. Here the CDR3 DNA reads TGTGCCAGCAGCTCTAGCGGGAGAAGCTCCTACAATGAGCAGTTCTTC.

This clone turned up a few times. The chain is built from TRBV28 and TRBJ1-5, with a possible D match to TRBD1 (5 bases). The CDR3 covers 17 residues. Trimming pared 4 bases from V and 4 bases from J, leaving 20 bases between. Germline V gene sequence: CDR1 MDHEN, CDR2 SYDVKM. Here the CDR3 DNA reads TGTGCCAGCAGTTCCTTGGGGGGTAGTGTGGGAAATCAGCCCCAGCATTTT. Its protein product is CASSSLGGSVGNQPQHF. Together with reference TRBV28 and TRBJ1-5, the CDR3 gives the full variable domain: DVKVTQSSRYLVKRTGEKVFLECVQDMDHENMFWYRQDPGLGLRLIYFSYDVKMKEKGDIPEGYSVSREKKERFSLILESASTNQTSMYLCASSSLGGSVGNQPQHFGDGTRLSIL.

In its sample, this clone was seen a few times. V is TRBV4-1 and J is TRBJ2-7; tentatively, D is TRBD2 (5 bases). In germline, CDR1 is MGHRA, CDR2 YSYEKL. This CDR3 region has 16 residues. V lost 0 bases and J lost 0, with 12 bases in between. CDR3 region: CASSQDRSGSSYEQYF. CDR3 coding DNA: TGCGCCAGCAGCCAAGATAGGAGCGGATCCTCCTACGAGCAGTACTTC.

Comments on this clone: At one end the junction does not follow the germline gene, possibly because of a read error. The rearrangement links TRBV10-3 to TRBJ2-7, with D perhaps assigned TRBD1 or TRBD2 (6 bases each). Germline V gene lookup returns CDR1 ENHRY and CDR2 SYGVKD. This CDR3 has 13 residues. Here the CDR3 reads CAIREGGGYEQYF. CDR3 DNA: TGTGCCATCCGTGAAGGAGGGGGTTACGAGCAGTACTTC.

The chain combines TRBV10-3 with TRBJ1-2; possible D gene TRBD1, 6 bases. The CDR3 length is 15 residues. V lost 0 bases and J 8 bases, leaving 16 bases between the germline ends. CDR1 is ENHRY, CDR2 SYGVKD, per germline. The CDR3 loop reads CAISESTGSVVGYTF. CDR3 DNA sequence: TGTGCCATCAGTGAGTCGACAGGATCTGTGGTAGGCTACACCTTC.

The genes are TRBV2 and TRBJ1-6; 9 bases are a match to TRBD1. Germline V gives CDR1 SNHLY, CDR2 FYNNEI. The ends lost 9 bases at V and 10 bases at J; junction bases unmatched: 7. This CDR3 has 13 amino acids. Here the CDR3 reads CASTGQGKSPLHF. The CDR3 bases are TGTGCCAGTACGGGACAGGGAAAGTCACCCCTCCACTTT.

A few counts support this clone. As DNA, the CDR3 is TGCGCCAGCAGCGAACCGGGAGGAACTAATGAAAAACTGTTTTTT. Its protein is CASSEPGGTNEKLFF. V gene TRBV5-1 combines with J gene TRBJ1-4; D gene ambiguous. Trimming removed 4 bases at V and 1 base at J, with 11 bases between. This CDR3 has 15 residues. Germline V gene lookup returns CDR1 SGHRS and CDR2 YFSETQ.

This clone was seen more than once but under ten times. The chain employs TRBV19 and TRBJ2-2, with D possibly being TRBD1 (6 bases). The CDR3 consists of 15 residues. CDR1 LNHDA and CDR2 SQIVND come from the germline V gene (reference sequence). The V and J ends lost 5 bases and 6 bases respectively, with 16 bases between them. The CDR3 DNA sequence: TGTGCCAGTAGTGGGATGTACAGGGTCGCCGGGGAGCTGTTTTTT. Amino acids: CASSGMYRVAGELFF. Supplemented by reference TRBV19 and TRBJ2-2, the full variable domain reads DGGITQSPKYLFRKEGQNVTLSCEQNLNHDAMYWYRQDPGQGLRLIYYSQIVNDFQKGDIAEGYSVSREKKESFPLTVTSAQKNPTAFYLCASSGMYRVAGELFFGEGSRLTVL.

The rearrangement joins TRBV2 to TRBJ2-5, with TRBD1 identical over 10 bases. Matching the DNA end better, TRBJ2-7 makes the J call doubtful. The germline CDR1 and CDR2 sequences are SNHLY and FYNNEI. CDR3 length equals 14 residues. The CDR3 sequence is CASQLLDRGDEQYF. The CDR3 bases are TGTGCCAGTCAATTACTGGACAGGGGGGACGAGCAGTACTTC.

This chain links TRBV19 with TRBJ2-3; D call uncertain. V lost 4 bases and J 5 bases, leaving 4 bases between the germline ends. Per the germline V gene, CDR1 is LNHDA and CDR2 is SQIVND (reference sequence). This CDR3 is built from 11 residues. The CDR3 is CASSSRDTQYF. CDR3 coding DNA: TGTGCCAGTAGTAGTCGAGATACGCAGTATTTT.

This rearrangement joins TRBV6-5 to TRBJ2-3; TRBD2 matches at 7 bases. The CDR3 runs to 15 residues. CDR1 and CDR2 from the germline V gene are MNHEY and SVGAGI. The V gene end was trimmed by 5 bases and the J gene end by 1 base; junction bases not matched to a gene: 6. CDR3 DNA: TGTGCCAGCAGTCCCTCAGCGGGGCGCACAGATACGCAGTATTTT. Translated, it gives CASSPSAGRTDTQYF.

The chain links TRBV27 to TRBJ1-1, with D possibly being TRBD1 (6 bases). CDR3 size: 13 residues. V dropped 6 bases and J dropped 3 bases, with 11 bases sitting between them. The germline gives CDR1 MNHEY, CDR2 SMNVEV (reference sequence). The CDR3 bases are TGTGCCAGCAGCACGGACAGATACACTGAAGCTTTCTTT. Protein product: CASSTDRYTEAFF.

The chain has TRBV10-3 and TRBJ1-1; 8 positions match TRBD1. The CDR3 is 13 residues long. Germline CDR1 and CDR2: ENHRY and SYGVKD. Unmatched junction bases numbered 7, after V lost 11 bases and J lost 2 bases. The CDR3 spells CASWTGLNTEAFF. Written as DNA, the CDR3 is TGTGCCTCGTGGACAGGGCTAAACACTGAAGCTTTCTTT.

This clone was seen a few times. The chain couples TRBV9 to TRBJ2-5, with 7 bases identical to TRBD2. Germline lookup yields CDR1 SGDLS and CDR2 YYNGEE. The CDR3 totals 15 residues. V lost 0 bases, J lost 4 bases, and 6 bases stayed unmatched. The CDR3 DNA reads TGTGCCAGCAGCGTAGCTACGGGGAGGGGAGAGACCCAGTACTTC. This encodes CASSVATGRGETQYF.

This clone was counted between two and nine times. The chain employs TRBV2 and TRBJ2-1, with D unresolved. The germline V gene encodes CDR1 SNHLY and CDR2 FYNNEI. V was trimmed by 6 bases and J by 7 bases, leaving 10 bases between them. This CDR3 contains 12 residues. CDR3 protein: CASRGNGNEQFF. The CDR3, as DNA: TGTGCCAGCAGGGGCAATGGAAATGAGCAGTTCTTC. The full variable domain, rest sourced from reference TRBV2 and TRBJ2-1, is EPEVTQTPSHQVTQMGQEVILRCVPISNHLYFYWYRQILGQKVEFLVSFYNNEISEKSEIFDDQFSVERPDGSNFTLKIRSTKLEDSAMYFCASRGNGNEQFFGPGTRLTVL.

V and J are TRBV6-6 and TRBJ2-3, with 10 bases aligning to TRBD2. The CDR3 has 15 residues. V lost 7 bases and J lost 2; bases outside the gene matches: 6. Germline loops: CDR1 MNHNY, CDR2 SVGAGI (reference sequence). The DNA of the CDR3 is TGTGCCAGCATGGCTAGCGGGGGTTTCACAGATACGCAGTATTTT. Translating it yields CASMASGGFTDTQYF.

This clone was observed a few times. This chain uses TRBV4-1 with TRBJ2-2, with D possibly TRBD2 on 5 matching bases. The V gene's germline CDR1 is MGHRA and CDR2 YSYEKL. This CDR3 has 16 amino acids. The V end was cut by 3 bases, the J end by 5 bases, with 16 bases between. DNA of the CDR3: TGCGCCAGCAGCCATTACGGGGAACCCACGACCGGGGAGCTGTTTTTT. It translates to CASSHYGEPTTGELFF.

The rearrangement links TRBV18 to TRBJ2-5, with 7 bases fitting TRBD1. Germline V gives CDR1 KGHSH, CDR2 LQKENI. V shed 6 bases and J 2 bases; nucleotides not matched to a gene: 6. The CDR3 consists of 14 residues. DNA of the CDR3: TGTGCCAGCTCCCTGGGACAGAGGCAAGAGACCCAGTACTTC. Its translation: CASSLGQRQETQYF.

The chain joins TRBV2 to TRBJ2-1, with TRBD2 matching over 12 bases. The length of the CDR3 is 18 residues. V lost 4 bases to trimming and J lost 0 bases; unmatched junction nucleotides: 7. The germline V gene has CDR1 SNHLY and CDR2 FYNNEI. CDR3 amino acids: CASSGGLAGKSSYNEQFF. CDR3 nucleotide sequence: TGTGCCAGCAGTGGGGGACTAGCGGGTAAGAGCTCCTACAATGAGCAGTTCTTC.